Listed below are T cell receptor beta chains from one sample, sequenced in a study of T cell repertoires in cytomegalovirus infection. Using its own MiXCR run on the reads, TCRdb lists one record per CDR3 protein. This table holds roughly 300,000 distinct CDR3 sequences, roughly 24% found once. Sequenced material: PBMCs. The receptors shown here come from a human donor in good health (CMV status not recorded). Some clones in this sample may be carry-over from other donors' samples. The CDR3 runs from the conserved cysteine through the conserved F or W. A D gene is named only where the DNA matches it firmly. Part of the rows lack a size; the others show once, few, many or a class for expanded clones.

abundance | j_gene | d_gene | v_gene | CDR3aa | CDR3nt
- | TRBJ2-3 | - | TRBV10-2 | CASSEVPSGGDTQYF | TGCGCCAGCAGTGAGGTCCCCTCCGGGGGCGATACGCAGTATTTT
many | TRBJ2-7 | TRBD1 | TRBV11-2 | CASSLDYRGPYEQYF | TGTGCCAGCAGCTTAGACTACAGGGGACCCTACGAGCAGTACTTC
many | TRBJ1-1 | TRBD1 | TRBV7-2 | CASSRNRGGEAFF | TGTGCCAGCAGCCGCAACAGGGGAGGTGAAGCTTTCTTT
- | TRBJ2-7 | - | TRBV5-1 | CASSLWGPTYEQYF | TGCGCCAGCAGCTTGTGGGGACCAACCTACGAGCAGTACTTC
many | TRBJ2-1 | - | TRBV27 | CASSFGNEQFF | TGTGCCAGCAGTTTTGGCAATGAGCAGTTCTTC
- | TRBJ2-2 | - | TRBV7-2 | CATGQSNTGELFF | TGTGCCACCGGACAGTCGAACACCGGGGAGCTGTTTTTT
- | TRBJ1-3 | - | TRBV20-1 | CSARGQGYGNTIYF | TGCAGTGCTAGAGGGCAGGGATATGGAAACACCATATATTTT
many | TRBJ2-1 | TRBD1 | TRBV6-1 | CASIRRGQGKVNEQFF | TGTGCCAGCATTCGAAGAGGACAGGGGAAGGTCAATGAGCAGTTCTTC
- | TRBJ1-4 | - | TRBV20-1 | CSVQGPGKLFF | TGCAGCGTACAGGGCCCGGGAAAACTGTTTTTT
few | TRBJ1-4 | - | TRBV14 | CASSQDRWASNEKLFF | TGTGCCAGCAGCCAAGATCGGTGGGCTTCTAATGAAAAACTGTTTTTT
- | TRBJ1-5 | - | TRBV6-1 | CASTNRGQRNQPQHF | TGTGCCAGCACCAACCGCGGGCAGCGCAATCAGCCCCAGCATTTT
few | TRBJ2-1 | - | TRBV28 | CASSSGWHEQFF | TGTGCCAGCAGTTCGGGGTGGCATGAGCAGTTCTTC
- | TRBJ2-3 | - | TRBV5-8 | CASDWAKRASDTQYF | TGTGCCAGCGATTGGGCTAAGCGGGCGTCAGATACGCAGTATTTT
- | TRBJ2-3 | - | TRBV6-1 | CASRLEAGSYTQYF | TGTGCCAGCCGGCTTGAGGCGGGATCATATACGCAGTATTTT
many | TRBJ2-5 | TRBD1 | TRBV7-9 | CASSFDRGRETQYF | TGTGCCAGCAGCTTTGACAGGGGTAGAGAGACCCAGTACTTC
- | TRBJ1-5 | - | TRBV29-1 | CSATSGRGQPQHF | TGCAGCGCGACATCGGGGCGAGGTCAGCCCCAGCATTTT
few | TRBJ2-1 | - | TRBV19 | CASSIESVRGNPYNEQFF | TGTGCCAGTAGTATAGAATCGGTACGGGGGAACCCCTACAATGAGCAGTTCTTC
many | TRBJ2-2 | - | TRBV5-1 | CASSLEGSTGELFF | TGCGCCAGCAGCTTGGAGGGATCCACCGGGGAGCTGTTTTTT
many | TRBJ2-7 | - | TRBV4-3 | CASSQPPATEQYF | TGCGCCAGCAGCCAACCCCCGGCTACCGAGCAGTACTTC
few | TRBJ1-4 | - | TRBV7-2 | CASSLRGGTNEKLFF | TGTGCCAGCAGCCTCCGGGGAGGGACTAATGAAAAACTGTTTTTT
- | TRBJ2-7 | - | TRBV19 | CASSSFSRGTYEQYF | TGTGCCAGTAGTAGCTTTTCGAGGGGGACCTACGAGCAGTACTTC
many | TRBJ1-1 | - | TRBV7-8 | CASSPGFLSEAFF | TGTGCCAGCAGTCCAGGCTTTTTATCTGAAGCTTTCTTT
- | TRBJ2-1 | - | TRBV25-1 | CASSGARSGEQFF | TGTGCCAGCAGTGGTGCCCGAAGCGGTGAGCAGTTCTTC
- | TRBJ2-1 | - | TRBV7-3 | CASSLTGYDEQFF | TGTGCCAGCAGCTTAACAGGTTACGATGAGCAGTTCTTC
- | TRBJ2-4 | - | TRBV7-8 | CASGGAGENIQYF | TGTGCCAGCGGGGGAGCCGGGGAAAACATTCAGTACTTC
many | TRBJ2-5 | - | TRBV12-3/TRBV12-4 | CASSKVQETQYF | TGTGCCAGCAGTAAGGTGCAAGAGACCCAGTACTTC
few | TRBJ2-3 | - | TRBV19 | CASRKSSTDQGRATDTQYF | TGTGCCAGTAGGAAAAGCTCAACCGACCAGGGAAGGGCCACAGATACGCAGTATTTT
many | TRBJ2-1 | - | TRBV10-3 | CAISPDNEQFF | TGTGCCATCAGTCCAGACAATGAGCAGTTCTTC
few | TRBJ1-4 | TRBD1 | TRBV2 | CASRDRDATNEKLFF | TGTGCCAGCAGGGACAGGGACGCAACTAATGAAAAACTGTTTTTT
- | TRBJ1-5 | - | TRBV20-1 | CSARGGGQPQHF | TGCAGTGCTAGAGGCGGTGGTCAGCCCCAGCATTTT
many | TRBJ1-1 | - | TRBV12-3/TRBV12-4 | CASSPGPTNTEAFF | TGTGCCAGCAGTCCCGGACCGACGAACACTGAAGCTTTCTTT
- | TRBJ2-1 | - | TRBV29-1 | CSVHGGPYNEQFF | TGCAGCGTTCACGGGGGACCCTACAATGAGCAGTTCTTC
- | TRBJ2-3 | - | TRBV5-1 | CASSLAGTGEADTQYF | TGCGCCAGCAGCTTGGCCGGGACTGGGGAGGCGGATACGCAGTATTTT
few | TRBJ1-1 | - | TRBV29-1 | CSGSGTQNTEAFF | TGCAGCGGCTCCGGGACACAGAACACTGAAGCTTTCTTT
many | TRBJ1-3 | TRBD1 | TRBV7-2 | CASSFLTGAGNTIYF | TGTGCCAGCAGCTTTCTCACAGGGGCTGGAAACACCATATATTTT
- | TRBJ1-6 | TRBD1 | TRBV15 | CATSTGTGASPLHF | TGTGCCACCAGCACCGGGACAGGGGCTTCACCCCTCCACTTT
once | TRBJ1-3 | TRBD1 | TRBV10-3 | CAISEQGVQHTIYF | TGTGCCATCAGTGAACAGGGGGTTCAACACACCATATATTTT
- | TRBJ2-1 | TRBD1 | TRBV30 | CTGTGKVADEQFF | TGTACCGGGACAGGGAAAGTCGCAGATGAGCAGTTCTTC
many | TRBJ1-3 | - | TRBV28 | CASSFWDSGNTIYF | TGTGCCAGCAGTTTCTGGGACTCTGGAAACACCATATATTTT
- | TRBJ1-5 | TRBD1 | TRBV28 | CASSFRQGAGNQPQHF | TGTGCCAGCAGTTTTAGACAGGGGGCTGGCAATCAGCCCCAGCATTTT
- | TRBJ1-5 | - | TRBV6-1 | CASSDRGEKGDPNQPQHF | TGTGCCAGCAGTGATCGGGGAGAAAAGGGGGACCCCAATCAGCCCCAGCATTTT
- | TRBJ1-2 | - | TRBV7-2 | CASSLSSAVPIGGYTF | TGTGCCAGCAGCTTATCTTCCGCAGTTCCAATAGGAGGCTACACCTTC
few | TRBJ1-6 | - | TRBV20-1 | CSGGGSSSYNSPLHF | TGCAGTGGGGGAGGTTCCAGCTCCTATAATTCACCCCTCCACTTT
once | TRBJ1-2 | TRBD1 | TRBV6-5 | CATENTGDNGYTF | TGTGCCACCGAGAATACAGGGGACAATGGCTACACCTTC
many | TRBJ1-4 | - | TRBV7-2 | CASSYTTTNEKLFF | TGTGCCAGCAGCTACACTACAACTAATGAAAAACTGTTTTTT
few | TRBJ2-7 | - | TRBV6-1 | CASSLDAQRFSYEQYF | TGTGCCAGCAGTTTAGACGCACAGCGATTCTCCTACGAGCAGTACTTC
once | TRBJ2-3 | - | TRBV29-1 | CSVDVGGMGTGTQYF | TGCAGCGTTGATGTAGGAGGGATGGGAACAGGTACGCAGTATTTT
- | TRBJ1-2 | - | TRBV28 | CATYDSRGYTF | TGTGCCACTTACGACAGTCGTGGCTACACCTTC
many | TRBJ2-3 | - | TRBV7-2 | CASRLARAATDTQYF | TGTGCCAGCAGGTTAGCAAGGGCCGCCACAGATACGCAGTATTTT
- | TRBJ2-6 | TRBD1 | TRBV28 | CASSFGTGAPDVLTF | TGTGCCAGCAGTTTTGGGACAGGGGCTCCTGACGTCCTGACTTTC
few | TRBJ2-5 | - | TRBV6-6 | CASSPPQETQYF | TGTGCCAGCAGTCCACCCCAAGAGACCCAGTACTTC